The present entry profiles one T cell receptor (beta chain) with its context. Its antigen is unidentified. The data derive from a study of T cells in Graves' hyperthyroidism and ophthalmopathy. In the study overall: Peripheral blood was acquired at first diagnosis, ahead of any therapy whatsoever. Study conclusions and caveats: Most expanded thyroid clonotypes above 0.001 recurred in blood. From stable hyperthyroidism, ophthalmopathy was separated by a 13 V-J model.

This CDR3 region has 12 residues. J lost 9 bases, V lost 7 bases, and 7 bases had no gene match. In germline, CDR1 is SQVTM, CDR2 ANQGSEA. The study left out patients who had uncontrolled infection, other autoimmune disease, pregnancy or lactation. RNA transcripts provided the source from which TCR beta CDR3 regions were amplified. First-round RT-PCR of the TCR CDR3 relied on the HTBI primer set. TCRdb re-called the multiplex PCR reads with MiXCR, one entry per CDR3 protein. The sample holds fewer than 450,000 distinct CDR3 sequences, 12% to 15% seen once. This sequence joins TRBV29-1 and TRBJ2-1, with 9 bases that match TRBD2. This clonotype was obtained from an older woman with Graves' ophthalmopathy. The sample comprised blood. The CDR3 loop reads CSAGTSPLEQFF. The CDR3 DNA follows: TGCAGCGCCGGGACTAGCCCGCTTGAGCAGTTCTTC.